These 23 T cell receptor beta chains share one sample of origin, sequenced in a study of T cell repertoires in cytomegalovirus infection. MiXCR, run by TCRdb on the reads, gives a single entry per CDR3 protein. The sample contains under 150,000 distinct CDR3 sequences, 7.5% to 9% of which appear only once. The sample taken for sequencing was PBMCs. The receptor set was obtained from a human donor in good health (CMV status not recorded). Some clones in this sample may be carry-over from other donors' samples.

V and J are TRBV29-1 and TRBJ1-2, with 12 nucleotides matching TRBD1. Germline CDR1 SQVTM, CDR2 ANQGSEA. V was clipped by 8 bases and J by 8 bases; unmatched bases: 15. The CDR3 has 15 residues. CDR3 in amino acids: CSTKPEGQGARGYTF. CDR3 bases: TGCAGCACAAAGCCTGAGGGACAGGGGGCGCGAGGCTACACCTTC.

This clonotype was counted many times. This chain uses TRBV28 with TRBJ1-6; D ambiguous. CDR3 size: 14 residues. The V gene's germline CDR1 is MDHEN and CDR2 SYDVKM. V was shortened by 2 bases and J by 1 base, with 3 bases between the two germline ends. The CDR3 nucleotides read TGTGCCAGCAGTTTAGTATCCTATAATTCACCCCTCCACTTT. This encodes CASSLVSYNSPLHF.

Ten or more counts support this clonotype. V is TRBV7-2 and J is TRBJ2-1; TRBD2 agrees at 8 bases. V dropped 4 bases and J dropped 0; count of bases not matched to a gene: 17. Germline lookup yields CDR1 SGHTA and CDR2 FQGNSA. This CDR3 has 20 residues. This chain's CDR3 is CASSSFQQRGYPSSYNEQFF. Written as DNA, the CDR3 is TGTGCCAGCAGCTCTTTTCAGCAGCGGGGGTACCCGAGCTCCTACAATGAGCAGTTCTTC.

CDR3 nucleotides: TGTGCCAGCAGACTTAGTCCGGGACAGGGGTATGGCTACACCTTC. Protein sequence: CASRLSPGQGYGYTF. V and J are TRBV6-4 and TRBJ1-2; 10 bases fit TRBD1. V dropped 6 bases and J dropped 5; count of bases not matched to a gene: 9. Germline lookup yields CDR1 MRHNA and CDR2 SNTAGT. The CDR3 loop spans 15 amino acids.

The chain employs TRBV20-1 and TRBJ1-2; TRBD1 aligns across 8 bases. Per the germline V gene, CDR1 is DFQATT and CDR2 is SNEGSKA (reference sequence). The CDR3 is 12 residues long. CDR3 nucleotides: TGCAAAGCACAGGGGGTGAGATATGGCTACACCTTC. The encoded protein is CKAQGVRYGYTF.

This clonotype showed up many times. The rearrangement joins TRBV6-6 to TRBJ1-1; D not certain. Germline CDR1 is MNHNY and CDR2 is SVGAGI (reference sequence). Trimming shortened V by 2 bases and J by 4 bases, and 8 bases separated the two germline ends. The CDR3 runs 13 residues. The CDR3 loop reads CASSYRIGTEAFF. The DNA of the CDR3 is TGTGCCAGCAGTTACAGGATCGGCACTGAAGCTTTCTTT.

Comment on this clonotype: Germline and junction disagree at one end, which may indicate a read error. J is TRBJ2-5 and V is TRBV5-3; perhaps TRBD2 as D (6 bases). TRBV5-3 is an ORF; its function is uncertain. The CDR3 length is 14 residues. The CDR3 DNA follows: TGTGCCAGCAGCTTACGGGGGAGAGGAGAGACCCAGTACTTC. It is translated as CASSLRGRGETQYF.

This clonotype was observed a handful of times. The chain combines TRBV2 with TRBJ2-2, with D perhaps TRBD1 or TRBD2 (5 bases each). This CDR3 contains 14 residues. Germline V CDR1 and CDR2: SNHLY, FYNNEI. The V end was cut by 0 bases, the J end by 6 bases, with 8 bases between. CDR3 loop: CASSEARGPGELFF. The CDR3 DNA reads as TGTGCCAGCAGTGAAGCGAGGGGTCCCGGGGAGCTGTTTTTT.

The chain has TRBV28 and TRBJ1-4; tentative D call: TRBD1 (6 bases). V was pared by 6 bases and J by 8 bases, with 13 bases between. Germline V gives CDR1 MDHEN, CDR2 SYDVKM. This CDR3 has 13 amino acids. The CDR3: CASREQGLEKLFF. The CDR3 DNA reads as TGTGCCAGCAGAGAACAGGGTTTAGAAAAACTGTTTTTT.

Of note for this clonotype: A clone one base away is much larger, so this may be a read error. This likely comes from a read error, as the CDR3 has no conserved phenylalanine or tryptophan at its end. The CDR3 region has the DNA TGCAGCGTTCGTGGCAGCTACAATGAGCAGTTCGTC. Translating gives CSVRGSYNEQFV. This sequence joins TRBV29-1 and TRBJ2-1, with D uncertain. Germline V gene data show CDR1 as SQVTM and CDR2 as ANQGSEA. The V and J ends lost 5 bases and 3 bases respectively, with 8 bases between them. The CDR3 length is 12 residues.

This clonotype was counted ten times or more. The rearrangement links TRBV7-3 to TRBJ1-2; 7 bases are shared with TRBD1. The CDR3 extends over 13 amino acids. The V gene's germline CDR1 is SGHTA and CDR2 FQGTGA. V was pared by 3 bases and J by 3 bases, with 1 base of the junction left unmatched. The CDR3 coding sequence is TGTGCCAGCAGCTTGCAGGGGGACTATGGCTACACCTTC. This translates into CASSLQGDYGYTF. Full variable domain (rest looked up from reference TRBV7-3 and TRBJ1-2): GAGVSQTPSNKVTEKGKYVELRCDPISGHTALYWYRQSLGQGPEFLIYFQGTGAADDSGLPNDRFFAVRPEGSVSTLKIQRTERGDSAVYLCASSLQGDYGYTFGSGTRLTVV.

As to this clonotype: Just one base apart from a much larger clone, this may be a read error. The V and J genes are TRBV12-3 or TRBV12-4 and TRBJ1-3, with D tentatively TRBD1 (5 bases). The length of the CDR3 is 14 residues. In nucleotides, the CDR3 is TGTGCCAGCAGCCGGACAAGCTCTAGAAACACCATATATTTT. It is translated as CASSRTSSRNTIYF.

This clonotype came up many times. The rearrangement uses TRBV20-1 and TRBJ1-1, with D perhaps matching TRBD1 (6 bases). The CDR3 sequence is 13 residues long. V was shortened by 6 bases and J by 5 bases, with 16 bases between the two germline ends. Germline CDR1 DFQATT, CDR2 SNEGSKA (reference sequence). CDR3 sequence: CSAPLRGGTEAFF. In DNA form, the CDR3 reads TGCAGTGCCCCTCTGAGAGGGGGGACTGAAGCTTTCTTT.

In this sample, this clonotype turned up a few times. The chain is built from TRBV25-1 and TRBJ1-1, with no clear D. This CDR3 contains 15 residues. Trimming cost V 0 bases and J 0 bases, with 8 bases left between them. CDR1 is MGHDK and CDR2 is SYGVNS in the germline V gene. The CDR3 reads CASSEYGSMNTEAFF. DNA of the CDR3: TGTGCCAGCAGTGAATATGGCAGCATGAACACTGAAGCTTTCTTT. The full variable domain, in which reference TRBV25-1 and TRBJ1-1 provide the parts outside the CDR3, is EADIYQTPRYLVIGTGKKITLECSQTMGHDKMYWYQQDPGMELHLIHYSYGVNSTEKGDLSSESTVSRIRTEHFPLTLESARPSHTSQYLCASSEYGSMNTEAFFGQGTRLTVV.

This clonotype is a singleton in its sample. V gene TRBV14 combines with J gene TRBJ2-5, with D possibly TRBD1 on 6 matching bases. The CDR3 runs to 14 residues. Trimming left V 7 bases short and J 6 bases short, with 18 bases between. CDR1 is SGHDN, CDR2 FVKESK, per germline. CDR3 residues: CASNSNSQGQTQYF. CDR3 nucleotides: TGTGCCAGCAACAGTAATTCCCAGGGGCAGACCCAGTACTTC.

By share of the sample, this clonotype is medium-sized (0.01 to 0.1%). The chain combines TRBV7-9 with TRBJ2-3, with D perhaps given as TRBD1 or TRBD2 (5 bases each). The V end was cut by 4 bases, the J end by 1 base, with 18 bases between. Germline assignment: CDR1 SEHNR and CDR2 FQNEAQ (reference sequence). CDR3 size: 17 residues. This CDR3 is CASSSGTGRLRTDTQYF. In DNA, the CDR3 is TGTGCCAGCAGCTCTGGAACGGGACGGCTTCGCACAGATACGCAGTATTTT.

This clonotype has a count of ten or more. V is TRBV27 and J is TRBJ2-2, with D possibly matching TRBD1 (5 bases). The CDR3 is made up of 15 amino acids. V was pared by 2 bases and J by 4 bases, with 11 bases between. Per germline, CDR1 MNHEY and CDR2 SMNVEV (reference sequence). CDR3 DNA: TGTGCCAGCAGTTTAGTGGACACCTCCACCGGGGAGCTGTTTTTT. Translating it yields CASSLVDTSTGELFF.

The chain has TRBV7-9 and TRBJ1-2; 7 nucleotides line up with TRBD1. V was pared by 0 bases and J by 2 bases, with 3 bases of the junction left unmatched. The CDR3 consists of 15 residues. Germline CDR1 is SEHNR and CDR2 is FQNEAQ (reference sequence). The CDR3 coding sequence is TGTGCCAGCAGCTTAGCCTTGACAGGGAACTATGGCTACACCTTC. Its translation is CASSLALTGNYGYTF.

This clonotype has only a few counts. This chain joins TRBV10-3 and TRBJ1-5; 8 bases are shared with TRBD1. The CDR3 length is 12 residues. The trim removed 6 bases at V and 5 bases at J, leaving 0 bases unmatched. CDR1 and CDR2 from the germline V gene are ENHRY and SYGVKD. DNA of the CDR3: TGTGCCATCAGGACAGGGGATCAGCCCCAGCATTTT. As protein: CAIRTGDQPQHF.

This clonotype was counted many times. The chain recombines TRBV15 with TRBJ2-5; D gene ambiguous. Germline loops: CDR1 LNHNV, CDR2 YYDKDF (reference sequence). The CDR3 totals 15 residues. The V and J ends lost 3 bases and 2 bases respectively, with 13 bases between them. The CDR3 bases are TGTGCCACCAGCAGGCCCCTCAACGGACAAGAGACCCAGTACTTC. This codes for CATSRPLNGQETQYF.

In this sample, this clonotype turned up a few times. The rearrangement uses TRBV30 and TRBJ1-2, with D tentatively TRBD1 (5 bases). Trimming shortened V by 1 base and J by 6 bases, and 12 bases separated the two germline ends. Looked up from germline, CDR1 is GTSNPN and CDR2 is SVGIG (reference sequence). There are 13 residues in the CDR3. The CDR3 coding sequence is TGTGCCTGGAGTGCCCGGGGGGTCCATGGCTACACCTTC. Translation gives CAWSARGVHGYTF.

This clonotype has ten or more counts. The chain couples TRBV28 to TRBJ2-5; D uncertain. The CDR3 contains 11 residues. Trimming removed 5 bases from V and 5 bases from J, with 6 bases in between. Germline V lookup: CDR1 MDHEN, CDR2 SYDVKM. The CDR3 DNA follows: TGTGCCAGCAGTCCTCATGAGACCCAGTACTTC. As protein: CASSPHETQYF.

This rearrangement joins TRBV7-6 to TRBJ2-7, with D hard to call. V lost 1 base, J lost 6 bases, and 19 bases lay in between. This CDR3 comprises 16 residues. The V gene's germline CDR1 is SGHVS and CDR2 FNYEAQ. CDR3 region: CASSLVSGPIPLEQYF. The CDR3 region has the DNA TGTGCCAGCAGCTTAGTCTCCGGGCCTATCCCCCTCGAGCAGTACTTC. Drawing the rest from reference TRBV7-6 and TRBJ2-7, the complete variable domain is GAGVSQSPRYKVTKRGQDVALRCDPISGHVSLYWYRQALGQGPEFLTYFNYEAQQDKSGLPNDRFSAERPEGSISTLTIQRTEQRDSAMYRCASSLVSGPIPLEQYFGPGTRLTVT.